Listed below are T cell receptor beta chains from one sample, sequenced in a study of blood T cells in healthy people across ages. Using its own MiXCR run on the 5' RACE reads, TCRdb lists one record per CDR3 protein. Of hundreds of thousands of distinct CDR3 sequences detected, approximately 53% appear once; the ten largest clones hold 20% to 30%. The sample was blood. The source is a man in his forties in good health. CDR3s include the opening cysteine and the closing phenylalanine or tryptophan. D genes are given only for firm matches. Some rows have no size entry. The others give once, few or many, or a class for an expanded clone.

abundance: -
len: 14
v_gene: TRBV6-2/TRBV6-3
d_gene: -
j_gene: TRBJ1-1
CDR3aa: CASSRPLENTEAFF
CDR3nt: TGTGCCAGCAGTAGACCGCTCGAAAACACTGAAGCTTTCTTT

abundance: -
len: 13
v_gene: TRBV28
d_gene: -
j_gene: TRBJ2-7
CDR3aa: CASSSPSVYEQYF
CDR3nt: TGTGCCAGCAGTTCCCCGAGTGTCTACGAGCAGTACTTC

abundance: -
len: 12
v_gene: TRBV7-2
d_gene: -
j_gene: TRBJ1-4
CDR3aa: CASSLDREKLFF
CDR3nt: TGTGCCAGCAGCTTAGATCGGGAAAAACTGTTTTTT

abundance: -
len: 17
v_gene: TRBV29-1
d_gene: -
j_gene: TRBJ2-3
CDR3aa: CSAEDWMAETSTDTQYF
CDR3nt: TGCAGCGCTGAAGATTGGATGGCGGAAACTAGCACAGATACGCAGTATTTT

abundance: -
len: 16
v_gene: TRBV3-1
d_gene: -
j_gene: TRBJ2-7
CDR3aa: CASSQDRGLTLYEQYF
CDR3nt: TGTGCCAGCAGCCAAGATAGGGGTCTAACACTCTACGAGCAGTACTTC

abundance: once
len: 19
v_gene: TRBV20-1
d_gene: -
j_gene: TRBJ2-7
CDR3aa: CSAKGPPEVGPTSYNEQYF
CDR3nt: TGCAGTGCTAAGGGGCCCCCAGAGGTGGGCCCCACTTCCTACAATGAGCAGTACTTC

abundance: few
len: 15
v_gene: TRBV18
d_gene: -
j_gene: TRBJ2-5
CDR3aa: CASSPGGQIQETQYF
CDR3nt: TGTGCCAGCTCACCCGGTGGACAAATCCAAGAGACCCAGTACTTC

abundance: -
len: 16
v_gene: TRBV27
d_gene: -
j_gene: TRBJ1-6
CDR3aa: CASSTRRQDLDSPLHF
CDR3nt: TGTGCCAGCAGTACCCGAAGACAGGACCTCGATTCACCCCTCCACTTT

abundance: -
len: 12
v_gene: TRBV14
d_gene: -
j_gene: TRBJ1-5
CDR3aa: CASSQGNQPQHF
CDR3nt: TGTGCCAGCAGCCAGGGGAATCAGCCCCAGCATTTT

abundance: -
len: 12
v_gene: TRBV29-1
d_gene: -
j_gene: TRBJ1-2
CDR3aa: CSVRPTNYGYTF
CDR3nt: TGCAGCGTTAGGCCTACTAACTATGGCTACACCTTC

abundance: -
len: 16
v_gene: TRBV27
d_gene: -
j_gene: TRBJ2-7
CDR3aa: CASSSQGGSRNYEQYF
CDR3nt: TGTGCCAGCAGTTCACAGGGGGGGAGTAGAAACTACGAGCAGTACTTC

abundance: -
len: 17
v_gene: TRBV6-5
d_gene: TRBD2
j_gene: TRBJ2-3
CDR3aa: CASSSGTSGGNTDTQYF
CDR3nt: TGTGCCAGCAGTTCGGGGACTAGCGGGGGAAACACAGATACGCAGTATTTT

abundance: -
len: 14
v_gene: TRBV5-1
d_gene: -
j_gene: TRBJ2-3
CDR3aa: CASSPRSGPDTQYF
CDR3nt: TGCGCCAGCAGCCCCAGGTCAGGGCCAGATACGCAGTATTTT

abundance: -
len: 14
v_gene: TRBV20-1
d_gene: TRBD2
j_gene: TRBJ2-5
CDR3aa: CSASLLAGGETQYF
CDR3nt: TGCAGTGCTAGCCTACTAGCGGGGGGGGAGACCCAGTACTTC

abundance: few
len: 19
v_gene: TRBV28
d_gene: TRBD2
j_gene: TRBJ2-7
CDR3aa: CASRVLTTIAGGPTYEQYF
CDR3nt: TGTGCCAGCAGGGTCCTCACCACAATAGCGGGAGGCCCCACCTACGAGCAGTACTTC

abundance: -
len: 14
v_gene: TRBV12-3/TRBV12-4
d_gene: TRBD1
j_gene: TRBJ2-1
CDR3aa: CASSPGTGRYEQFF
CDR3nt: TGTGCCAGCAGTCCCGGGACAGGGAGGTATGAGCAGTTCTTC

abundance: -
len: 18
v_gene: TRBV11-2
d_gene: TRBD2
j_gene: TRBJ2-5
CDR3aa: CASSFSATSGTGQETQYF
CDR3nt: TGTGCCAGCAGTTTTTCCGCGACTAGCGGGACGGGCCAAGAGACCCAGTACTTC

abundance: -
len: 14
v_gene: TRBV15
d_gene: TRBD1
j_gene: TRBJ2-7
CDR3aa: CATTQDRGAYEQYF
CDR3nt: TGTGCCACGACGCAAGACAGGGGGGCCTACGAGCAGTACTTC

abundance: -
len: 13
v_gene: TRBV20-1
d_gene: -
j_gene: TRBJ1-1
CDR3aa: CRGDRQGNTEAFF
CDR3nt: TGCAGGGGAGACAGGCAGGGAAACACTGAAGCTTTCTTT

abundance: -
len: 16
v_gene: TRBV28
d_gene: TRBD2
j_gene: TRBJ2-4
CDR3aa: CASSFTSGFRENIQYF
CDR3nt: TGTGCCAGCAGCTTTACTAGCGGGTTTCGTGAAAACATTCAGTACTTC

abundance: few
len: 14
v_gene: TRBV15
d_gene: TRBD2
j_gene: TRBJ2-5
CDR3aa: CATSGLAGAETQYF
CDR3nt: TGTGCCACCAGCGGACTCGCGGGAGCAGAGACCCAGTACTTC

abundance: -
len: 17
v_gene: TRBV7-7
d_gene: -
j_gene: TRBJ2-1
CDR3aa: CASSRRPGVSSYNEQFF
CDR3nt: TGTGCTAGCAGCCGCCGTCCGGGGGTCAGCTCCTACAATGAGCAGTTCTTC

abundance: -
len: 14
v_gene: TRBV19
d_gene: -
j_gene: TRBJ1-6
CDR3aa: CASTLRAYNSPLHF
CDR3nt: TGTGCCAGTACCCTCAGGGCTTATAATTCACCCCTCCACTTT

abundance: -
len: 18
v_gene: TRBV12-5
d_gene: TRBD1
j_gene: TRBJ2-7
CDR3aa: CASGLIRGDRDKSYEQYF
CDR3nt: TGTGCTAGTGGTTTGATAAGGGGGGACAGGGATAAGTCCTACGAGCAGTACTTC

abundance: -
len: 18
v_gene: TRBV6-5
d_gene: TRBD1
j_gene: TRBJ2-7
CDR3aa: CASSYSIAGTGVSYEQYF
CDR3nt: TGTGCCAGCAGTTACTCGATAGCCGGGACAGGGGTTTCCTACGAGCAGTACTTC

abundance: -
len: 13
v_gene: TRBV2
d_gene: -
j_gene: TRBJ2-1
CDR3aa: CASRDRMGHEQFF
CDR3nt: TGTGCCAGCAGGGACCGAATGGGGCATGAGCAGTTCTTC

abundance: once
len: 14
v_gene: TRBV6-6
d_gene: -
j_gene: TRBJ2-5
CDR3aa: CASSYRGSYNEQYF
CDR3nt: TGTGCCAGCAGTTACAGGGGTTCCTACAATGAGCAGTACTTC

abundance: -
len: 15
v_gene: TRBV6-1
d_gene: TRBD2
j_gene: TRBJ2-1
CDR3aa: CASSEVTSGYNEQFF
CDR3nt: TGTGCCAGCAGTGAAGTAACTAGCGGCTACAATGAGCAGTTCTTC

abundance: -
len: 15
v_gene: TRBV4-1
d_gene: -
j_gene: TRBJ2-6
CDR3aa: CASSQTQPGANALTF
CDR3nt: TGCGCCAGCAGCCAAACCCAACCTGGGGCCAACGCCCTGACTTTC

abundance: -
len: 19
v_gene: TRBV10-3
d_gene: -
j_gene: TRBJ1-2
CDR3aa: CATAEGTGPTTTISYGYTF
CDR3nt: TGTGCCACCGCAGAGGGGACCGGACCGACGACCACAATAAGCTATGGCTACACCTTC

abundance: -
len: 16
v_gene: TRBV7-9
d_gene: -
j_gene: TRBJ1-1
CDR3aa: CASSLAGRGGGTEAFF
CDR3nt: TGTGCCAGCAGCTTAGCGGGAAGGGGCGGGGGCACTGAAGCTTTCTTT

abundance: -
len: 13
v_gene: TRBV28
d_gene: -
j_gene: TRBJ1-2
CDR3aa: CASGRAPTYGYTF
CDR3nt: TGTGCCAGCGGCCGGGCGCCAACCTATGGCTACACCTTC

abundance: once
len: 13
v_gene: TRBV3-1
d_gene: -
j_gene: TRBJ2-7
CDR3aa: CASSRVGVYEQYF
CDR3nt: TGTGCCAGCAGCAGAGTCGGAGTCTACGAGCAGTACTTC

abundance: -
len: 17
v_gene: TRBV4-3
d_gene: -
j_gene: TRBJ2-1
CDR3aa: CASSHYRLTSSYNEQFF
CDR3nt: TGCGCCAGCAGCCATTATAGGTTGACGAGCTCCTACAATGAGCAGTTCTTC

abundance: -
len: 11
v_gene: TRBV2
d_gene: -
j_gene: TRBJ2-3
CDR3aa: CASNEYDTQYF
CDR3nt: TGTGCCAGCAATGAATATGATACGCAGTATTTT